The 18 T cell receptor beta chains given below trace back to one sample, sequenced in a study of T cells expressing NK-cell markers. TCRdb reprocessed the 5' RACE reads and keeps a single row for each CDR3 protein, giving no DNA. In total, the table holds some 410,000 distinct CDR3 sequences. The sequencing sample was made of blood T cells: a sorted CD56 or NKG2C T cell subset, CD4+ or CD8+ T cells, or bulk PBMC T cells (not recorded which). Every receptor here comes from a woman between 18 and 70 years old in good health.

The genes are TRBV12-3 or TRBV12-4 and TRBJ1-6. The CDR3 has 16 amino acids. The chain's CDR3 is CASSLLLTPAGSPLHF.

The gene calls are TRBV14 and TRBJ2-3; as DNA is missing, the TRBD2 call by TCRdb cannot be tested. The CDR3 is 14 amino acids. Germline CDR1 is SGHDN and CDR2 is FVKESK. The CDR3 region is CASSPFTGGDTQYF. The full variable domain, rest sourced from reference TRBV14 and TRBJ2-3, is EAGVTQFPSHSVIEKGQTVTLRCDPISGHDNLYWYRRVMGKEIKFLLHFVKESKQDESGMPNNRFLAERTGGTYSTLKVQPAELEDSGVYFCASSPFTGGDTQYFGPGTRLTVL.

The chain is built from TRBV7-2 and TRBJ1-1; the D call of TRBD1 rests on TCRdb alone, since no DNA is present to check it. The CDR3 contains 15 residues. Germline CDR1 reads SGHTA; CDR2 reads FQGNSA. This CDR3 reads CASSTSGTTNTEAFF. Full variable domain (remainder filled in from reference TRBV7-2 and TRBJ1-1): GAGVSQSPSNKVTEKGKDVELRCDPISGHTALYWYRQSLGQGLEFLIYFQGNSAPDKSGLPSDRFSAERTGGSVSTLTIQRTQQEDSAVYLCASSTSGTTNTEAFFGQGTRLTVV.

V gene TRBV29-1 combines with J gene TRBJ2-1; TCRdb designates TRBD2, a call that cannot be tested without DNA. Germline CDR1 and CDR2: SQVTM and ANQGSEA. The CDR3 length is 14 residues. CDR3 amino acids: CSVVTSGSGNEQFF.

The chain joins TRBV18 to TRBJ1-4. The CDR3 loop spans 14 amino acids. Germline assignment: CDR1 KGHSH and CDR2 LQKENI. CDR3 sequence reads: CASSPGTQNEKLFF.

This sequence joins TRBV28 and TRBJ2-7. The CDR3 totals 12 residues. The V gene's germline CDR1 is MDHEN and CDR2 SYDVKM. This CDR3 reads CASSGRPYEQYF.

J is TRBJ1-4 and V is TRBV12-3 or TRBV12-4. The CDR3 runs to 13 residues. The CDR3 region is CASRRDHGGELFF.

The CDR3 is CASSPTSSTDTQYF. The chain has TRBV7-2 and TRBJ2-3; the D call from TCRdb, TRBD2, cannot be confirmed without DNA. The CDR3 sequence is 14 residues long. CDR1 is SGHTA and CDR2 is FQGNSA in the germline V gene.

This chain uses TRBV10-3 with TRBJ1-2. The CDR3 contains 13 residues. Germline lookup yields CDR1 ENHRY and CDR2 SYGVKD. This CDR3 is CAISTEYNYGYTF.

V is TRBV5-1 and J is TRBJ2-7; as DNA is missing, the TRBD1 call by TCRdb cannot be tested. The CDR3 length is 14 residues. Germline CDR1 is SGHRS and CDR2 is YFSETQ. The CDR3 spells CASSWARGSYEQYF.

J is TRBJ1-6 and V is TRBV5-4. The CDR3 runs 14 residues. Per the germline V gene, CDR1 is SGHNT and CDR2 is YYREEE (reference sequence). The CDR3 loop reads CASSLDMELSPLHF.

The J gene is TRBJ2-3, the V gene TRBV5-1. The germline V gene encodes CDR1 SGHRS and CDR2 YFSETQ. The CDR3 has 15 amino acids. The CDR3 reads CASSFSARRTDTQYF.

The chain employs TRBV6-1 and TRBJ1-1; TCRdb's D call, TRBD1, is unchecked because there is no DNA. The CDR3 runs to 13 residues. Germline CDR1 and CDR2: MNHNS and SASEGT. This CDR3 reads CASNQGAGIEAFF.

The rearrangement links TRBV5-5 to TRBJ2-7; TCRdb's D call of TRBD2 is untestable without DNA. The CDR3 sequence is 15 residues long. Per the germline V gene, CDR1 is SGHKS and CDR2 is YYEKEE (reference sequence). The CDR3 sequence: CASFTGLAVSYEQYF.

The gene calls are TRBV5-5 and TRBJ1-3; the D gene TCRdb calls, TRBD1, cannot be checked with no DNA. The CDR3 is made up of 14 amino acids. Germline CDR1 SGHKS, CDR2 YYEKEE (reference sequence). Here the CDR3 reads CASSLDRGVNTIYF. Full variable domain (remainder filled in from reference TRBV5-5 and TRBJ1-3): DAGVTQSPTHLIKTRGQQVTLRCSPISGHKSVSWYQQVLGQGPQFIFQYYEKEERGRGNFPDRFSARQFPNYSSELNVNALLLGDSALYLCASSLDRGVNTIYFGEGSWLTVV.

This chain links TRBV10-3 with TRBJ2-1; the D call from TCRdb, TRBD2, cannot be confirmed without DNA. Germline assignment: CDR1 ENHRY and CDR2 SYGVKD. This CDR3 region has 16 residues. CDR3 region: CAISESKGLGAREQFF.

The genes are TRBV15 and TRBJ2-2; the D call from TCRdb, TRBD1, cannot be confirmed without DNA. Germline lookup yields CDR1 LNHNV and CDR2 YYDKDF (reference sequence). The CDR3 sequence is 17 residues long. The CDR3 sequence: CATSRSTRDVATGELFF.

The gene calls are TRBV7-2 and TRBJ1-1; without DNA, the TCRdb call of TRBD1 cannot be checked. The germline gives CDR1 SGHTA, CDR2 FQGNSA. This CDR3 comprises 17 residues. CDR3 protein: CASSLGGIPPMNTEAFF.